Listed here are 31 T cell receptor beta chains from one sample, sequenced in a study of blood T cells in healthy people across ages. The second PCR ran 7 to 11 cycles with a sample-barcoded 5' primer and J-beta primers. Via MiXCR, TCRdb re-called the 5' RACE reads, giving one row per CDR3 protein. Of approximately 780,000 distinct CDR3 sequences listed, 20% to 30% are singletons. These data were also filed under a second study, of T cells of mothers and their children.

The sequencing sample was made of blood. These receptors originate from a boy younger than 18 in good health.

This clonotype was seen only a few times. This rearrangement joins TRBV5-1 to TRBJ2-3; possibly TRBD2 for D (5 bases). This CDR3 has 13 residues. In germline, CDR1 is SGHRS, CDR2 YFSETQ. Trimming took 4 bases from V and 7 from J, leaving 13 bases between them. CDR3 residues: CASSDSLANTQYF. Written as DNA, the CDR3 is TGCGCCAGCAGCGACTCTCTAGCAAATACGCAGTATTTT.

This chain joins TRBV5-5 and TRBJ2-7; 7 bases are shared with TRBD2. The J call is in doubt because the DNA end fits TRBJ2-5 better. CDR1 is SGHKS and CDR2 is YYEKEE in the germline V gene (reference sequence). The CDR3 length is 15 residues. The CDR3 reads CASSLVWTSGETQYF. CDR3 DNA: TGTGCCAGCAGCTTGGTTTGGACTAGTGGAGAGACCCAGTACTTC.

This clonotype was seen a few times. For the CDR3, the DNA is TGTGCCAGCAGTGCCGCAAGTATGAACACTGAAGCTTTCTTT. Protein sequence: CASSAASMNTEAFF. The rearrangement joins TRBV6-1 to TRBJ1-1; D unclear. This CDR3 comprises 14 residues. Germline lookup yields CDR1 MNHNS and CDR2 SASEGT. Trimming took 4 bases from V and 0 from J, leaving 9 bases between them.

The rearrangement links TRBV18 to TRBJ2-5; D not resolved. The CDR3 sequence is 14 residues long. The germline gives CDR1 KGHSH, CDR2 LQKENI. Deletions cut 8 bases from V and 5 bases from J, with 18 bases between. Here the CDR3 reads CASPSDSPGETQYF. Here the CDR3 DNA reads TGTGCCAGCCCATCCGACTCGCCAGGCGAGACCCAGTACTTC.

This chain joins TRBV4-1 and TRBJ1-1; TRBD1 might be the D (5 bases). Germline V lookup: CDR1 MGHRA, CDR2 YSYEKL. V lost 4 bases to trimming and J lost 0 bases, with 21 bases between them. The CDR3 extends over 18 amino acids. The CDR3 sequence: CASSPTGPYTQLNTEAFF. Here the CDR3 DNA reads TGCGCCAGCAGCCCAACGGGACCATATACCCAGTTGAACACTGAAGCTTTCTTT.

In its sample, this clonotype was seen a few times. The V gene is TRBV5-1, the J gene TRBJ2-2, with D unclear. Trimming pared 0 bases from V and 4 bases from J, leaving 7 bases between. Germline values: CDR1 SGHRS, CDR2 YFSETQ. This CDR3 region has 14 residues. Here the CDR3 DNA reads TGCGCCAGCAGCTTGGATGTAACCACCGGGGAGCTGTTTTTT. It translates to CASSLDVTTGELFF. Variable domain in full (rest from reference TRBV5-1 and TRBJ2-2): KAGVTQTPRYLIKTRGQQVTLSCSPISGHRSVSWYQQTPGQGLQFLFEYFSETQRNKGNFPGRFSGRQFSNSRSEMNVSTLELGDSALYLCASSLDVTTGELFFGEGSRLTVL.

The chain is built from TRBV18 and TRBJ2-1; D gene uncertain. Trimming pared 6 bases from V and 2 bases from J, leaving 14 bases between. Germline V gene data show CDR1 as KGHSH and CDR2 as LQKENI. The CDR3 loop spans 15 amino acids. The DNA of the CDR3 is TGTGCCAGCTCCGACCTGGTGGCAGCCTACAATGAGCAGTTCTTC. It yields the protein CASSDLVAAYNEQFF. The full variable domain, with the rest looked up from reference TRBV18 and TRBJ2-1, is NAGVMQNPRHLVRRRGQEARLRCSPMKGHSHVYWYRQLPEEGLKFMVYLQKENIIDESGMPKERFSAEFPKEGPSILRIQQVVRGDSAAYFCASSDLVAAYNEQFFGPGTRLTVL.

The chain combines TRBV7-9 with TRBJ2-7; 10 positions agree with TRBD1. Germline V gene sequence: CDR1 SEHNR, CDR2 FQNEAQ (reference sequence). The CDR3 spans 16 residues. Trimming removed 3 bases from V and 5 bases from J; junction bases left unmatched: 10. The CDR3 is CASSLRPGTGVDEQYF. Written as DNA, the CDR3 is TGTGCCAGCAGCTTGCGCCCCGGGACAGGGGTGGACGAGCAGTACTTC.

This clonotype has only a few counts. This chain joins TRBV12-3 or TRBV12-4 and TRBJ1-2, with D possibly TRBD1 on 5 matching bases. This CDR3 region has 16 residues. Trimming cost V 6 bases and J 8 bases, with 25 bases left between them. CDR3 amino acids: CASSLPRGKGARGYTF. CDR3 coding DNA: TGTGCCAGCAGCCTCCCCCGGGGGAAAGGGGCTAGGGGCTACACCTTC.

The chain recombines TRBV27 with TRBJ2-7; 9 nucleotides line up with TRBD1. Germline CDR1 is MNHEY and CDR2 is SMNVEV (reference sequence). Unmatched junction bases numbered 7, after V lost 0 bases and J lost 4 bases. The CDR3 runs to 16 residues. The CDR3, as DNA: TGTGCCAGCAGTTTATCCGCCGGGACAGGGCAATACGAGCAGTACTTC. Encoded protein: CASSLSAGTGQYEQYF.

This clonotype was seen a handful of times. This chain links TRBV5-5 with TRBJ2-1; TRBD2 matches 8 bases. J gave up 6 bases and V 5 bases, and 16 bases lay outside the gene matches. Germline CDR1 SGHKS, CDR2 YYEKEE (reference sequence). This CDR3 is built from 17 residues. CDR3 in amino acids: CASSSLRGGSRLNEQFF. For the CDR3, the DNA is TGTGCCAGCAGTTCATTACGGGGGGGCTCTCGTCTCAATGAGCAGTTCTTC.

V gene TRBV12-3 or TRBV12-4 combines with J gene TRBJ2-1, with 10 bases identical to TRBD2. The V segment lost 4 bases and the J segment 8 bases; nucleotides outside the gene matches: 5. The CDR3 runs to 14 residues. Written as DNA, the CDR3 is TGTGCCAGCAGTTGGAGCGGGGGGGGAGATGAGCAGTTCTTC. Translated: CASSWSGGGDEQFF.

The chain uses TRBV7-9 and TRBJ1-2; D is ambiguous. Germline CDR1 reads SEHNR; CDR2 reads FQNEAQ (reference sequence). Trimming took off 11 bases at V and 3 bases at J, with 13 bases between the two ends. The CDR3 spans 12 residues. CDR3 in amino acids: CARLANYYGYTF. The CDR3 DNA sequence: TGTGCCCGCCTGGCGAATTACTATGGCTACACCTTC.

This chain joins TRBV28 and TRBJ2-7, with 12 nucleotides matching TRBD1. CDR3 size: 15 residues. CDR1 is MDHEN, CDR2 SYDVKM, per germline. V was clipped by 6 bases and J by 10 bases; unmatched bases: 13. The CDR3 sequence is CASSRLGQGASVQYF. In DNA form, the CDR3 reads TGTGCCAGCAGCCGCTTGGGACAGGGGGCTTCTGTTCAGTACTTC.

This clonotype has just a few counts. The chain uses TRBV5-6 and TRBJ2-3; D gene uncertain. Germline-derived CDR1 and CDR2 are SGHDT and YYEEEE. V lost 4 bases and J lost 2, with 14 bases in between. The CDR3 is made up of 15 amino acids. This CDR3 is CASSHPLQITDTQYF. CDR3 nucleotide sequence: TGTGCCAGCAGCCACCCTCTCCAAATCACAGATACGCAGTATTTT.

The J gene is TRBJ1-5, the V gene TRBV10-2; D remains ambiguous. This CDR3 is built from 12 residues. The germline CDR1 and CDR2 sequences are WSHSY and SAAADI. V was pared by 1 base and J by 6 bases, with 4 bases between. CDR3 region: CASSEYRQPQHF. The CDR3 region has the DNA TGCGCCAGCAGTGAGTACCGTCAGCCCCAGCATTTT.

In this sample, this clonotype turned up a few times. CDR3 residues: CASSPSMDEQFF. The CDR3 region has the DNA TGTGCCAGCTCACCCTCAATGGATGAGCAGTTCTTC. The chain carries TRBV18 and TRBJ2-5; D not resolved. The end of the DNA fits TRBJ2-1 better, so the J call may be wrong. From germline, CDR1 is KGHSH and CDR2 LQKENI. CDR3 size: 12 residues.

There are a few counts of this clonotype. The chain recombines TRBV12-3 or TRBV12-4 with TRBJ1-5, with no clear D. Trimming removed 3 bases from V and 5 bases from J, with 8 bases in between. The CDR3 covers 13 residues. CDR3 amino acids: CASSLNMYQPQHF. DNA for the CDR3: TGTGCCAGCAGTTTGAATATGTATCAGCCCCAGCATTTT.

The rearrangement joins TRBV11-2 to TRBJ2-1; D is perhaps TRBD2 (6 bases). The V and J ends lost 1 base and 2 bases respectively, with 15 bases between them. Germline values: CDR1 SGHAT, CDR2 FQNNGV. CDR3 size: 17 residues. CDR3 DNA: TGTGCCAGCAGCTTAGGGGACTGGTCACCTCCCTACAATGAGCAGTTCTTC. Amino acid sequence: CASSLGDWSPPYNEQFF.

The table lists this clonotype with a few counts. The V call is TRBV10-2, the J call TRBJ2-7; 13 bases align to TRBD2. Germline V gene data show CDR1 as WSHSY and CDR2 as SAAADI. The length of the CDR3 is 13 residues. With V trimmed by 7 bases and J by 6 bases, 3 bases remained unmatched. The CDR3 spells CASKLAGGPEQYF. The DNA for the CDR3 is TGCGCCAGCAAACTAGCGGGGGGGCCCGAGCAGTACTTC.

The chain couples TRBV20-1 to TRBJ2-5; 9 nucleotides align to TRBD2. The V gene end was trimmed by 4 bases and the J gene end by 4 bases; junction bases not matched to a gene: 7. The CDR3 length is 14 residues. Per the germline V gene, CDR1 is DFQATT and CDR2 is SNEGSKA (reference sequence). CDR3 DNA sequence: TGCAGTGCTATCCTGACTAGCGGCGGAGAGACCCAGTACTTC. As protein: CSAILTSGGETQYF.

The rearrangement uses TRBV6-1 and TRBJ1-1, with D possibly being TRBD1 (5 bases). V dropped 2 bases and J dropped 1 base, with 11 bases sitting between them. This CDR3 has 15 amino acids. Germline V gene lookup returns CDR1 MNHNS and CDR2 SASEGT. The CDR3 DNA is TGTGCCAGCAGTGAACTTCCAGGGACGAACACTGAAGCTTTCTTT. Protein: CASSELPGTNTEAFF.

This clonotype was detected only a few times. V gene TRBV5-4 combines with J gene TRBJ2-1; D is perhaps TRBD1 or TRBD2 (5 bases each). The J call could be wrong; TRBJ2-7 is a better fit for the DNA end. CDR3 length: 12 residues. Looked up from germline, CDR1 is SGHNT and CDR2 is YYREEE (reference sequence). CDR3 DNA: TGTGCCAGCAGCGAGGGGAGACCCGAGCAGTACTTC. Its translation: CASSEGRPEQYF.

DNA of the CDR3: TGCGCCAGCAGCTTGGCCCCCGGGACAGGGGTTGGCATTCAGTACTTC. It codes for CASSLAPGTGVGIQYF. The chain couples TRBV5-1 to TRBJ2-4; 10 bases agree with TRBD1. The junction had 9 bases not matched to a gene; V was cut back by 0 bases and J by 9 bases. CDR1 and CDR2 from the germline V gene are SGHRS and YFSETQ. The CDR3 is 16 residues long.

This clonotype has more than one count but fewer than ten. This chain uses TRBV5-1 with TRBJ2-1, with D unresolved. V lost 0 bases, J lost 7 bases, and 14 bases lay in between. The germline V gene has CDR1 SGHRS and CDR2 YFSETQ. The CDR3 has 15 amino acids. The chain's CDR3 is CASSLEYLGGNEQFF. For the CDR3, the DNA is TGCGCCAGCAGCTTGGAATATTTGGGTGGAAATGAGCAGTTCTTC.

This clonotype was seen more than once but under ten times. V and J are TRBV14 and TRBJ2-2, with no clear D. CDR1 is SGHDN and CDR2 is FVKESK in the germline V gene. V was pared by 2 bases and J by 4 bases, with 5 bases between. The CDR3 is 13 residues long. Here the CDR3 reads CASSQSATGELFF. The CDR3 DNA reads as TGTGCCAGCAGCCAAAGTGCCACCGGGGAGCTGTTTTTT. The whole variable domain, remainder taken from reference TRBV14 and TRBJ2-2, is EAGVTQFPSHSVIEKGQTVTLRCDPISGHDNLYWYRRVMGKEIKFLLHFVKESKQDESGMPNNRFLAERTGGTYSTLKVQPAELEDSGVYFCASSQSATGELFFGEGSRLTVL.

The rearrangement joins TRBV4-2 to TRBJ1-4, with 7 bases aligning to TRBD1. Germline CDR1 LGHNA, CDR2 YNFKEQ. The CDR3 length is 17 residues. The V and J ends lost 1 base and 7 bases, in that order; junction bases with no gene match: 12. The CDR3 reads CASSQGARQGAGEKLFF. CDR3 sequence (DNA): TGTGCCAGCAGCCAAGGGGCCCGACAGGGTGCTGGTGAAAAACTGTTTTTT.

This clonotype was found a few times. This chain links TRBV11-2 with TRBJ2-7; TRBD1 agrees at 7 bases. In germline, CDR1 is SGHAT, CDR2 FQNNGV. The CDR3 spans 15 residues. The ends lost 5 bases at V and 4 bases at J; junction bases unmatched: 11. CDR3 amino acids: CASSTPRGRGYEQYF. CDR3 in DNA: TGTGCCAGCAGCACACCAAGGGGGCGCGGATACGAGCAGTACTTC.

The gene calls are TRBV19 and TRBJ1-1, with D possibly being TRBD1 (6 bases). The CDR3 sequence is 16 residues long. Germline CDR1 is LNHDA and CDR2 is SQIVND (reference sequence). V was trimmed by 3 bases and J by 1 base, leaving 15 bases between them. The CDR3 is CASSIVGSGANTEAFF. In nucleotides, the CDR3 is TGTGCCAGTAGTATTGTTGGGTCGGGGGCGAACACTGAAGCTTTCTTT.

In its sample, this clonotype was seen a few times. The chain links TRBV11-2 to TRBJ1-1, with TRBD1 as a possible D gene (5 bases). The length of the CDR3 is 14 residues. Per germline, CDR1 SGHAT and CDR2 FQNNGV. Trimming pared 3 bases from V and 4 bases from J, leaving 12 bases between. CDR3 in DNA: TGTGCCAGCAGCTTGGGCCGAGGGACCACTGAAGCTTTCTTT. It specifies CASSLGRGTTEAFF. The full variable domain, completed using reference TRBV11-2 and TRBJ1-1, is EAGVAQSPRYKIIEKRQSVAFWCNPISGHATLYWYQQILGQGPKLLIQFQNNGVVDDSQLPKDRFSAERLKGVDSTLKIQPAKLEDSAVYLCASSLGRGTTEAFFGQGTRLTVV.

The chain links TRBV9 to TRBJ1-2, with D uncertain. The V end was cut by 3 bases, the J end by 2 bases, with 20 bases between. The germline V gene encodes CDR1 SGDLS and CDR2 YYNGEE. The CDR3 extends over 17 amino acids. CDR3 sequence reads: CASSERNQLGENYGYTF. CDR3 DNA: TGTGCCAGCAGCGAGAGGAACCAGCTCGGGGAGAACTATGGCTACACCTTC.